The rows below give T cell receptor beta chains drawn from one sample of a study of monozygotic twins with inflammatory bowel disease. TCRdb re-called the 5' RACE reads and gives one entry per CDR3 protein, without DNA. In total, the table holds approximately 330,000 distinct CDR3 sequences. Sequenced input: blood. These receptor sequences come from a human donor with ulcerative colitis or Crohn's disease, or a healthy co-twin of an affected twin (not recorded which). The CDR3 runs from the conserved cysteine through the conserved F or W.

j_gene: TRBJ2-7
v_gene: TRBV15
CDR3aa: CATSRGQGVNEQYF

j_gene: TRBJ1-2
v_gene: TRBV6-2/TRBV6-3
CDR3aa: CASSWTGRTHYGYTF

j_gene: TRBJ2-1
v_gene: TRBV24-1
CDR3aa: CATSDFVGEQFF

j_gene: TRBJ2-3
v_gene: TRBV20-1
CDR3aa: CSASISGAGAQYF

j_gene: TRBJ2-7
v_gene: TRBV14
CDR3aa: CASSQPGTSYEQYF

j_gene: TRBJ2-2
v_gene: TRBV6-1
CDR3aa: CASSSPGTGGSGELFF

j_gene: TRBJ2-3
v_gene: TRBV6-1
CDR3aa: CASSEGLAGSDTQYF

j_gene: TRBJ2-7
v_gene: TRBV11-3
CDR3aa: CASSFGFPGEQYF

j_gene: TRBJ2-1
v_gene: TRBV28
CDR3aa: CASSLWGQDPNEQFF

j_gene: TRBJ2-2
v_gene: TRBV10-3
CDR3aa: CAISEVAGELFF

j_gene: TRBJ1-4
v_gene: TRBV14
CDR3aa: CASSQDGQAMNEKLFF

j_gene: TRBJ1-3
v_gene: TRBV7-9
CDR3aa: CASRDMGRGNTIYF

j_gene: TRBJ2-7
v_gene: TRBV20-1
CDR3aa: CSAREGPIAYEQYF

j_gene: TRBJ2-3
v_gene: TRBV20-1
CDR3aa: CSARDASGRAGSTDTQYF

j_gene: TRBJ2-7
v_gene: TRBV4-1
CDR3aa: CASSQEGLSRGAYEQYF

j_gene: TRBJ1-4
v_gene: TRBV12-3/TRBV12-4
CDR3aa: CASRSTGMDREKLFF

j_gene: TRBJ2-3
v_gene: TRBV10-3
CDR3aa: CAISEPSGPSTDTQYF

j_gene: TRBJ2-7
v_gene: TRBV6-1
CDR3aa: CASRRTDYRAGEQYF

j_gene: TRBJ2-7
v_gene: TRBV15
CDR3aa: CATSRDRYEQYF